Listed below are T cell receptor beta chains from one sample, sequenced in a study of CD8 T cells in ankylosing spondylitis. Via MiXCR, TCRdb re-called the 5' RACE reads, giving one row per CDR3 protein. The sample yields about 250,000 distinct CDR3 sequences, about 20% seen once. The specimen was blood, either unsorted or a sorted T cell fraction (not recorded which). These receptors came from a male donor with ankylosing spondylitis or in good health (not recorded which). Both conserved end residues are part of each CDR3. The D gene is left open where the match is weak. Where a row states a size, it is once, few, many or the class of an expanded clone; other rows omit it.

clone size	D gene	V gene	J gene	CDR3 protein	CDR3 DNA
many	NA	TRBV21-1	TRBJ2-7	CASSKGSRVYEQYF	TGTGCCAGCAGCAAAGGAAGCAGGGTCTACGAGCAGTACTTC
many	NA	TRBV10-2	TRBJ2-3	CASSLYRGWDTQYF	TGCGCCAGCAGTTTATACCGGGGTTGGGATACGCAGTATTTT
few	TRBD2	TRBV27	TRBJ2-3	CASSHGGDAWRPSTDTQYF	TGTGCCAGCAGTCATGGGGGGGACGCTTGGCGGCCTAGCACAGATACGCAGTATTTT
NA	NA	TRBV3-1	TRBJ2-7	CASSQDSTTPDSQYF	TGTGCCAGCAGCCAAGATAGTACGACCCCTGATTCTCAGTACTTC
NA	TRBD2	TRBV10-2	TRBJ2-5	CASSESDSGRPQETQYF	TGCGCCAGCAGTGAGTCGGATAGCGGGAGACCTCAAGAGACCCAGTACTTC
few	TRBD2	TRBV27	TRBJ2-1	CASSAGTSGRSEQFF	TGTGCCAGCAGCGCCGGGACTAGCGGGAGGAGTGAGCAGTTCTTC
NA	TRBD2	TRBV9	TRBJ2-1	CASSPARLAGGNEQFF	TGTGCCAGCAGCCCCGCTAGACTAGCGGGAGGTAATGAGCAGTTCTTC
NA	NA	TRBV7-9	TRBJ2-1	CASSPLANEQFF	TGTGCCAGCAGCCCCCTAGCGAATGAGCAGTTCTTC
many	NA	TRBV15	TRBJ2-3	CATSSSLILIPDTQYF	TGTGCCACCAGCTCCTCCTTGATACTCATACCAGATACGCAGTATTTT
many	NA	TRBV7-3	TRBJ2-3	CASSQTGTDTDTQYF	TGTGCCAGCAGCCAAACCGGGACGGACACAGATACGCAGTATTTT
NA	NA	TRBV4-3	TRBJ1-2	CASSQEQDNYGYTF	TGCGCCAGCAGCCAAGAACAAGATAACTATGGCTACACCTTC
few	NA	TRBV20-1	TRBJ2-1	CSASQGNYNEQFF	TGCAGTGCTAGTCAGGGGAACTACAATGAGCAGTTCTTC
NA	NA	TRBV28	TRBJ2-5	CASSSGLSELQETQYF	TGTGCCAGCAGTTCCGGACTCTCGGAGCTACAAGAGACCCAGTACTTC
few	NA	TRBV27	TRBJ1-1	CASSLSGRGYVNTEAFF	TGTGCCAGCAGTTTATCGGGGAGGGGGTACGTGAACACTGAAGCTTTCTTT
NA	NA	TRBV4-3	TRBJ2-2	CASSQDREFGTGELFF	TGCGCCAGCAGCCAGGACCGGGAGTTTGGGACCGGGGAGCTGTTTTTT
NA	TRBD2	TRBV3-1	TRBJ2-1	CASSQDSGRGTYNEQFF	TGTGCCAGCAGCCAAGATAGCGGGAGGGGAACCTACAATGAGCAGTTCTTC
few	TRBD2	TRBV4-1	TRBJ2-1	CASSQGPPSGLSSYNEQFF	TGCGCCAGCAGCCAAGGACCCCCTAGCGGCCTTAGCTCCTACAATGAGCAGTTCTTC
many	NA	TRBV12-3/TRBV12-4	TRBJ2-5	CATSRASETQYF	TGTGCCACAAGCCGCGCGTCGGAGACCCAGTACTTC
NA	TRBD1	TRBV12-3/TRBV12-4	TRBJ1-2	CASSWGQGIYGYTF	TGTGCCAGCAGTTGGGGACAGGGGATTTATGGCTACACCTTC
NA	NA	TRBV12-3/TRBV12-4	TRBJ2-5	CATTSGETQYF	TGTGCCACCACGAGTGGGGAGACCCAGTACTTC